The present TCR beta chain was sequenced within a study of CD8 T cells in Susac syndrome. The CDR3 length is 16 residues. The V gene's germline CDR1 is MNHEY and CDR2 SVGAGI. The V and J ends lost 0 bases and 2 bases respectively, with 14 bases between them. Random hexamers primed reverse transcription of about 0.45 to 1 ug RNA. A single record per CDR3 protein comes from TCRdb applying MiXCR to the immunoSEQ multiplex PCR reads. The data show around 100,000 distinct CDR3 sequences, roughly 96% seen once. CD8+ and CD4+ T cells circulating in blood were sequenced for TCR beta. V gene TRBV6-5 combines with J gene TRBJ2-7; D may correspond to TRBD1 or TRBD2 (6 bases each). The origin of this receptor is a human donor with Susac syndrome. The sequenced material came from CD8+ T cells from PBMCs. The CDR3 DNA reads TGTGCCAGCAGTTACTCGGTCGGGGGCCTCCCCTACGAGCAGTACTTC. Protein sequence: CASSYSVGGLPYEQYF.